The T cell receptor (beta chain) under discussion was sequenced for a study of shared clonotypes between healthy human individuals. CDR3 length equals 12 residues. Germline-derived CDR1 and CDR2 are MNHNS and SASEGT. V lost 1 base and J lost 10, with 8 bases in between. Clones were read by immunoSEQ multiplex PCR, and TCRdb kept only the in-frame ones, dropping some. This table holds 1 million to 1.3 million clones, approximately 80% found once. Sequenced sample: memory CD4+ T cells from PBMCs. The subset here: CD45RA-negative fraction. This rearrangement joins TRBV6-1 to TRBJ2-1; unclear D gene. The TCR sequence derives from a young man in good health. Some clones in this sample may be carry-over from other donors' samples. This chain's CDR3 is CASSEDTAEQFF. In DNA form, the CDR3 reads TGTGCCAGCAGTGAAGATACGGCGGAGCAGTTCTTC.